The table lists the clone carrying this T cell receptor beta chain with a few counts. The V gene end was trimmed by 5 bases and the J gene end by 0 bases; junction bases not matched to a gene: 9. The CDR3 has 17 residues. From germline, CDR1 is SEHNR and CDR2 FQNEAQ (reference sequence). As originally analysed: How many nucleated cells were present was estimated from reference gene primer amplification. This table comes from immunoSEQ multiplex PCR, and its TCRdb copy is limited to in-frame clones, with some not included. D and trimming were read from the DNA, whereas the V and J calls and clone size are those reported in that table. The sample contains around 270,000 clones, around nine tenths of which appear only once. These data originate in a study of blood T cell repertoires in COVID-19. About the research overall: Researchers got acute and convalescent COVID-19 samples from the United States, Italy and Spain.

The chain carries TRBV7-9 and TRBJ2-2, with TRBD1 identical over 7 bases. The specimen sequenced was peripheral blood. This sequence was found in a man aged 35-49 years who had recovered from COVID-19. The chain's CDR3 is CASSQGTVRTNTGELFF. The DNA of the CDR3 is TGTGCCAGCAGCCAAGGGACAGTCAGAACGAACACCGGGGAGCTGTTTTTT.